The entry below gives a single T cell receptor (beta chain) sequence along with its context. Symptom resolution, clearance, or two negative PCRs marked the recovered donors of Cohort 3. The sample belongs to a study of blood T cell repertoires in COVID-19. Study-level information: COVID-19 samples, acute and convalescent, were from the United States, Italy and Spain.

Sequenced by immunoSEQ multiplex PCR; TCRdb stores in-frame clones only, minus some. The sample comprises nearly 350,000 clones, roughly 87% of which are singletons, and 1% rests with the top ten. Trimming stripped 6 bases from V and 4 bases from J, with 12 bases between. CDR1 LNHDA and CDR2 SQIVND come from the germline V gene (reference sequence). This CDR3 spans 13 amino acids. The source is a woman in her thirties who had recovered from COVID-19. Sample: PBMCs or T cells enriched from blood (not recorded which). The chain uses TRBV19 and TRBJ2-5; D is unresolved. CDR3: CASRVAGGETQYF. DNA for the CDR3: TGTGCCAGTAGAGTTGCAGGTGGAGAGACCCAGTACTTC.